What follows is one T cell receptor beta chain and its context. The record originates from a study of blood T cell repertoires in COVID-19. Clones were sequenced by immunoSEQ multiplex PCR, and TCRdb holds only the in-frame ones, with some missing. The sample carries about 260,000 clones, over 80% recorded once. The CDR3 has 15 residues. In germline, CDR1 is MDHEN, CDR2 SYDVKM. The junction had 1 base not matched to a gene; V was cut back by 2 bases and J by 6 bases. The source is a man between 45 and 60 years old who had been exposed to COVID-19. Sample: PBMCs or T cells enriched from blood (not recorded which). The chain uses TRBV28 and TRBJ1-6, with 10 nucleotides matching TRBD1. CDR3 residues: CASSLGDRGNSPLHF. The CDR3 DNA follows: TGTGCCAGCAGTTTAGGGGACAGGGGTAATTCACCCCTCCACTTT.